This TCR beta chain emerged from a study of lymphopenia after photon versus proton radiotherapy. Study-level findings and limits: Post-nadir diversity loss with photons came from oligoclonal expansion, particularly CD8+ Temra cells.

This CDR3 has 13 residues. With 6 bases clipped from V and 6 bases from J, the junction kept 6 bases outside the gene matches. Germline values: CDR1 SQVTM, CDR2 ANQGSEA. This clone appeared once. The antigen is undetermined. The assay was immunoSEQ multiplex PCR, and TCRdb's table has in-frame clones only and misses some. The table has approximately 91,000 clones, around 82% seen once. This receptor was taken from a man aged 55 to 70 with pancreatic cancer. Material: peripheral blood, obtained from a patient treated with proton-based radiotherapy. This chain connects TRBV29-1 to TRBJ2-3; 10 bases agree with TRBD2. The CDR3 loop reads CSVLAGGGDTQYF. The CDR3 region has the DNA TGCAGCGTGTTAGCGGGAGGAGGGGATACGCAGTATTTT.